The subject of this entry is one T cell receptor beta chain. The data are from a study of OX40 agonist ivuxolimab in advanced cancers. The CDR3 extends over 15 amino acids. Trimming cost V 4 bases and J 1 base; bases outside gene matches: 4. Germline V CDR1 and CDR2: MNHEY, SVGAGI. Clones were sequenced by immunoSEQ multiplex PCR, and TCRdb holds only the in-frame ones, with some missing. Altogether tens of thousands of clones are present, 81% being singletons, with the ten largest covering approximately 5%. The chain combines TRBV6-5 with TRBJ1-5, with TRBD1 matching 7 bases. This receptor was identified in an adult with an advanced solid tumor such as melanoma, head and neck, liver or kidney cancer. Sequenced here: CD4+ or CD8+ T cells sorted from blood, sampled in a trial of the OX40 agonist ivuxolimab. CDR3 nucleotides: TGTGCCAGCAGTTTATCGACAGGGAGCAATCAGCCCCAGCATTTT. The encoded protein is CASSLSTGSNQPQHF.